Included here is one T cell receptor beta chain sequence, with context. Antigen unknown. The data derive from a study of cytomegalovirus exposure and HLA in healthy donors. Trimming left V 6 bases short and J 4 bases short, with 16 bases between. CDR1 is SGHKS, CDR2 YYEKEE, per germline (reference sequence). The CDR3 totals 14 residues. PCR used 60 Vbeta primers and 13 Jbeta primers. Measured with immunoSEQ multiplex PCR; TCRdb has only the in-frame clones, and not every one. There are roughly 240,000 clones in the sample; 85% occur only once, and around 0.23% lies in the top ten. General study findings and limits: Later analysis demonstrated an association between a missense DCLRE1C variant and TCR beta V- and J-gene trimming.

The V and J genes are TRBV5-5 and TRBJ2-5, with D tentatively TRBD2 (6 bases). Sequenced input: PBMCs. This clonotype originated in a girl aged 2-10 years in good health and CMV-seronegative. The CDR3 sequence: CASTTPGLRETQYF. The CDR3 DNA reads as TGTGCCAGCACCACACCGGGACTTAGAGAGACCCAGTACTTC.